This is a list of T cell receptor beta chains from one sample in a study of response to subunit inactivated influenza vaccine. TCRdb re-called the RT-PCR reads through MiXCR, storing one row per CDR3 protein. The sample contains a few hundred thousand distinct CDR3 sequences, 13% to 15% of which appear only once. This specimen was PBMCs from blood, taken 11 to 12 days after vaccination. Source of these receptors: a man aged 50-60 years who received an inactivated influenza vaccine. Each CDR3 is given with its conserved first and last residue. D genes are given only for firm matches. Clone size is given for some rows only: seen once, a few or many times, or a class if the clone is expanded.

.,.,TRBV5-6,TRBJ1-2,CASSHSGGSYTF,TGTGCCAGCAGCCACTCTGGGGGCAGCTACACCTTC
.,.,TRBV7-2,TRBJ1-1,CASSLVALGGTEAFF,TGTGCCAGCAGCTTAGTTGCCTTAGGGGGCACTGAAGCTTTCTTT
.,.,TRBV12-3/TRBV12-4,TRBJ2-1,CASSHAVGRYYNEQFF,TGTGCCAGCAGCCACGCGGTAGGGAGATACTACAATGAGCAGTTCTTC
.,.,TRBV7-2,TRBJ1-2,CASSLPRTPGTITF,TGTGCCAGCAGCTTACCTCGGACGCCTGGGACTATTACCTTC
TRBD2,.,TRBV7-2,TRBJ2-3,CASSLSRTSGGPTDTQYF,TGTGCCAGCAGCTTGAGCAGGACTAGCGGGGGACCCACAGATACGCAGTATTTT
TRBD2,few,TRBV10-3,TRBJ2-5,CAISERGLETQYF,TGTGCCATCAGCGAGCGGGGCCTAGAGACCCAGTACTTC
.,few,TRBV24-1,TRBJ1-6,CATRPLPGEPSPLHF,TGTGCCACCAGGCCTTTGCCAGGGGAACCTTCACCCCTCCACTTT
TRBD2,few,TRBV5-1,TRBJ2-7,CASSFNQGGSYEQYF,TGCGCCAGCAGCTTCAACCAGGGAGGGTCCTACGAGCAGTACTTC
.,.,TRBV5-1,TRBJ2-7,CASSLGQDYSYEQYF,TGCGCCAGCAGCTTGGGACAGGACTACTCCTACGAGCAGTACTTC
.,few,TRBV25-1,TRBJ1-1,CASRTLGNTEAFF,TGTGCCAGCAGGACCCTGGGTAACACTGAAGCTTTCTTT
.,few,TRBV4-1,TRBJ2-4,CASSQVLDARINIQYF,TGCGCCAGCAGCCAGGTCCTGGACGCTAGGATAAACATTCAGTACTTC
.,.,TRBV2,TRBJ2-1,CASTFAQSSYNEQFF,TGTGCCAGCACCTTCGCACAGAGCTCCTACAATGAGCAGTTCTTC
.,.,TRBV6-5,TRBJ2-6,CASSYSGSAGANVLTF,TGTGCCAGCAGTTACTCGGGGAGCGCTGGGGCCAACGTCCTGACTTTC
.,many,TRBV5-1,TRBJ1-6,CASSLGQLNSPLHF,TGCGCCAGCAGCTTGGGTCAGCTTAATTCACCCCTCCACTTT
.,few,TRBV12-3/TRBV12-4,TRBJ1-3,CASNPRAGSSGNTIYF,TGTGCCAGCAACCCCAGAGCTGGGAGCTCTGGAAACACCATATATTTT
.,.,TRBV6-2/TRBV6-3,TRBJ2-7,CASGQLRQYF,TGTGCCAGCGGGCAATTGAGGCAGTACTTC
.,few,TRBV27,TRBJ2-1,CASSSTWYNEQFF,TGTGCCAGCAGTTCGACGTGGTACAATGAGCAGTTCTTC
TRBD2,.,TRBV6-1,TRBJ2-5,CASSVQYPGLAGGTTQYF,TGTGCCAGCAGTGTGCAGTACCCGGGACTAGCGGGGGGGACGACCCAGTACTTC
TRBD1,few,TRBV29-1,TRBJ1-1,CSVENRGTEAFF,TGCAGCGTTGAAAACAGGGGAACTGAAGCTTTCTTT
.,.,TRBV3-1,TRBJ2-1,CASSESGRSEIF,TGTGCCAGCAGCGAAAGCGGCAGGAGTGAGATCTTC
.,many,TRBV6-2/TRBV6-3,TRBJ2-7,CASRHLTGRLKQYF,TGTGCCAGCAGACATTTGACAGGGAGGTTGAAGCAGTACTTC
.,few,TRBV7-2,TRBJ2-1,CASSLVAVYNEQFF,TGTGCCAGCAGCTTAGTAGCGGTTTACAATGAGCAGTTCTTC
TRBD2,.,TRBV20-1,TRBJ2-2,CSAREGGGVNTGELFF,TGCAGTGCTAGAGAGGGGGGAGGGGTGAACACCGGGGAGCTGTTTTTT
.,few,TRBV12-3/TRBV12-4,TRBJ2-3,CASSPSRGFADTQYF,TGTGCCAGCAGTCCGTCACGGGGGTTCGCAGATACGCAGTATTTT
.,many,TRBV12-3/TRBV12-4,TRBJ2-2,CASSPGTFITGELFF,TGTGCCAGCAGCCCCGGGACTTTTATCACCGGGGAGCTGTTTTTT
.,few,TRBV12-3/TRBV12-4,TRBJ2-2,CASSFYRATGELFF,TGTGCCAGCAGTTTTTACAGGGCAACCGGGGAGCTGTTTTTT
TRBD2,.,TRBV12-3/TRBV12-4,TRBJ2-3,CASSHRRAGEYF,TGTGCCAGCAGCCACCGTCGAGCGGGGGAGTATTTT
.,few,TRBV5-1,TRBJ2-7,CASSSTGTSPYEQYF,TGCGCCAGCAGCTCAACGGGGACATCGCCCTACGAGCAGTACTTC
.,many,TRBV6-2/TRBV6-3,TRBJ2-7,CASSYSIAGMTYEQYF,TGTGCCAGCAGTTACTCGATCGCGGGGATGACCTACGAGCAGTACTTC
.,.,TRBV21-1,TRBJ2-7,CASSIPSGPHYEQYF,TGTGCCAGCAGCATTCCGTCTGGCCCCCACTACGAGCAGTACTTC
.,.,TRBV27,TRBJ2-1,CASSFPGKEQFF,TGTGCCAGCAGTTTTCCCGGAAAGGAGCAGTTCTTC
.,few,TRBV28,TRBJ2-5,CASSFMPGETQYF,TGTGCCAGCAGTTTTATGCCGGGGGAGACCCAGTACTTC
.,.,TRBV9,TRBJ1-1,CASSVATAPGTEAFF,TGTGCCAGCAGCGTAGCTACCGCTCCCGGCACTGAAGCTTTCTTT
TRBD2,.,TRBV20-1,TRBJ2-1,CSAQISSGRADEQFF,TGCAGTGCTCAAATAAGTAGCGGGAGGGCCGATGAGCAGTTCTTC
.,few,TRBV7-6,TRBJ2-5,CASSNSFLETQYF,TGTGCCAGCAGCAACAGTTTTCTCGAGACCCAGTACTTC
.,many,TRBV5-1,TRBJ2-5,CASSLSSSPETQYF,TGCGCCAGCAGCTTGTCCTCTTCACCAGAGACCCAGTACTTC
.,few,TRBV12-3/TRBV12-4,TRBJ1-1,CASSFLQEAFF,TGTGCCAGCAGTTTTTTACAGGAAGCTTTCTTT
.,once,TRBV7-2,TRBJ2-5,CASSVQGSSRETQYF,TGTGCCAGCAGCGTCCAGGGTAGCTCTCGGGAGACCCAGTACTTC
.,few,TRBV18,TRBJ2-7,CASSPAHGAYFPYEQYF,TGTGCCAGCTCACCTGCACACGGGGCATACTTCCCCTACGAGCAGTACTTC
TRBD2,.,TRBV7-9,TRBJ2-5,CASSLDGGVTETQYF,TGTGCCAGCAGCTTAGACGGGGGGGTGACGGAGACCCAGTACTTC
TRBD1,.,TRBV12-3/TRBV12-4,TRBJ2-7,CASSHEQGAAYEQYF,TGTGCCAGCAGTCACGAACAGGGGGCGGCCTACGAGCAGTACTTC
TRBD2,.,TRBV4-2,TRBJ2-2,CASPGRCGSSHTGELFF,TGTGCCAGCCCCGGCAGATGCGGGAGTTCCCACACCGGGGAGCTGTTTTTT
TRBD1,.,TRBV7-9,TRBJ2-7,CASSPQPGTALLEQYF,TGTGCCAGCAGCCCCCAACCCGGGACAGCGCTTCTCGAGCAGTACTTC
.,few,TRBV20-1,TRBJ2-1,CSASSGGGWNEQFF,TGCAGTGCTAGTTCGGGCGGGGGCTGGAATGAGCAGTTCTTC
.,many,TRBV5-6,TRBJ2-5,CASSLVGSGAHQETQYF,TGTGCCAGCAGCTTGGTCGGGTCAGGGGCCCACCAAGAGACCCAGTACTTC
.,.,TRBV6-5,TRBJ2-7,CASSYSIGQSYEQYF,TGTGCCAGCAGTTACTCGATAGGGCAGTCCTACGAGCAGTACTTC
.,.,TRBV4-3,TRBJ2-1,CASSQDLTGNRYNEQFF,TGCGCCAGCAGCCAAGATCTCACGGGCAACCGCTACAATGAGCAGTTCTTC
.,.,TRBV5-8,TRBJ2-7,CASSLSPFGVRSAYEQYF,TGTGCCAGCAGCTTGTCTCCTTTTGGGGTCAGGAGCGCCTACGAGCAGTACTTC
.,few,TRBV12-3/TRBV12-4,TRBJ2-7,CASSDPGSPAYF,TGTGCCAGCAGCGACCCGGGCTCACCAGCTTATTTC
.,.,TRBV20-1,TRBJ2-3,CSAGVVADTQYF,TGCAGTGCCGGGGTAGTGGCGGATACGCAGTATTTT
.,.,TRBV11-2,TRBJ1-2,CASSLRSPLYGYTF,TGTGCCAGCAGCTTACGGTCTCCACTCTATGGCTACACCTTC
TRBD2,.,TRBV7-9,TRBJ2-5,CASSLVATGGRGETQYF,TGTGCCAGCAGCTTAGTGGCGACCGGCGGGAGGGGTGAGACCCAGTACTTC
TRBD1,.,TRBV29-1,TRBJ2-1,CSVVWDSSYNEQFF,TGCAGCGTTGTTTGGGACAGCTCCTACAATGAGCAGTTCTTC
.,many,TRBV4-3,TRBJ2-1,CASSQGQEQFF,TGCGCCAGCAGCCAAGGCCAGGAGCAGTTCTTC
.,few,TRBV12-3/TRBV12-4,TRBJ2-1,CASSTSGAKSYNEQFF,TGTGCCAGCAGCACTTCAGGGGCGAAGTCCTACAATGAGCAGTTCTTC
.,.,TRBV18,TRBJ2-1,CASSPPGDNEQFF,TGTGCCAGCTCACCACCGGGGGACAATGAGCAGTTCTTC
.,.,TRBV29-1,TRBJ1-1,CSATTSGSGTEAFF,TGCAGCGCCACGACAAGCGGAAGCGGCACTGAAGCTTTCTTT
.,.,TRBV5-4,TRBJ2-7,CASSLDGAPYEQYF,TGTGCCAGCAGCTTGGATGGGGCCCCCTACGAGCAGTACTTC
TRBD2,few,TRBV20-1,TRBJ2-3,CSARRSGGFTDTQYF,TGCAGTGCTAGAAGGAGCGGGGGATTCACAGATACGCAGTATTTT